This section outlines one T cell receptor (beta chain) sequence together with its context. TCRdb called clones again from the PCR reads with MiXCR. In the table there are under 35,000 clones, 24% of which are singletons. V shed 1 base and J shed 4 bases, with 13 bases lying between them. From germline, CDR1 is GTSNPN and CDR2 SVGIG (reference sequence). This CDR3 region has 15 residues. These data originate in a study of metastatic and nonmetastatic thyroid tumors. Thyroid surgery was preceded by no treatment in any patient. This chain uses TRBV30 with TRBJ2-2; D gene uncertain. The TCR was taken from a female donor with papillary thyroid cancer or a benign thyroid nodule (not recorded which). Some clones in this sample may be carry-over from other donors' samples. Material for sequencing was blood. The DNA for the CDR3 is TGTGCCTGGAGTGAGTCAAACACGGCCACCGGGGAGCTGTTTTTT. Translation: CAWSESNTATGELFF.